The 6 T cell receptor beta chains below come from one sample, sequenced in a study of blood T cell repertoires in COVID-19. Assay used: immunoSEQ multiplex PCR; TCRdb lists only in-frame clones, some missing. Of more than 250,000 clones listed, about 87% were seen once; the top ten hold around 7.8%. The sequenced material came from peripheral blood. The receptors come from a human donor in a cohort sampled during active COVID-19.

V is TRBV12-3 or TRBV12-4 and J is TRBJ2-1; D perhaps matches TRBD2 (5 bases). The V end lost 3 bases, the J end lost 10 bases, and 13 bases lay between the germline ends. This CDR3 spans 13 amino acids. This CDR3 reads CASSLSGRGEQFF. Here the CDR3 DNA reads TGTGCCAGCAGTTTGTCTGGGAGAGGAGAGCAGTTCTTC.

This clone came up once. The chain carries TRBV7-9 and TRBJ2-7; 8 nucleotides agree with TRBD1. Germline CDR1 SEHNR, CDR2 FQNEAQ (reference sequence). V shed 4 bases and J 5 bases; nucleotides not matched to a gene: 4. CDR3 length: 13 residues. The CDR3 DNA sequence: TGTGCCAGCAGCTACAGGGGGTTCGACGAGCAGTACTTC. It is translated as CASSYRGFDEQYF.

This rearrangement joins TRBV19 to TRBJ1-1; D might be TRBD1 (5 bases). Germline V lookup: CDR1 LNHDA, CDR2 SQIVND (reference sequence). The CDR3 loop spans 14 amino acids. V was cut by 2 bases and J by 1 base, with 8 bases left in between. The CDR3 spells CASSITGANTEAFF. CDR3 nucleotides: TGTGCCAGTAGTATAACAGGAGCGAACACTGAAGCTTTCTTT.

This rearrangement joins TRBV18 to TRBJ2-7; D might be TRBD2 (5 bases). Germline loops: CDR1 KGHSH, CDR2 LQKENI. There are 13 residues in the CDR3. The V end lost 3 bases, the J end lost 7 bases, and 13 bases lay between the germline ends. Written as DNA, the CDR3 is TGTGCCAGCTCACCCGGCGGCACGGGGGAGCAGTACTTC. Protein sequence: CASSPGGTGEQYF. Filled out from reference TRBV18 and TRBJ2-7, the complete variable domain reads NAGVMQNPRHLVRRRGQEARLRCSPMKGHSHVYWYRQLPEEGLKFMVYLQKENIIDESGMPKERFSAEFPKEGPSILRIQQVVRGDSAAYFCASSPGGTGEQYFGPGTRLTVT.

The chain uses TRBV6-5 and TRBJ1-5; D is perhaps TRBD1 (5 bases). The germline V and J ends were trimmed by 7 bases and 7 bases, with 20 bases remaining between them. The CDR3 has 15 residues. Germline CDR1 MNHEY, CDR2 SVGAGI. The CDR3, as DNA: TGTGCCAGCAAAATGATCCGGTTGGGGGGACAGCCCCAGCATTTT. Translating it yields CASKMIRLGGQPQHF.

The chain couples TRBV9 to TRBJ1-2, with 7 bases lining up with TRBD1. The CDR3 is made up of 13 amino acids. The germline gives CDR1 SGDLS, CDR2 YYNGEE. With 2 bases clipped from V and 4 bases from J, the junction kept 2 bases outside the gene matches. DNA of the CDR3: TGTGCCAGCAGCGTCGGGACAGCCTATGGCTACACCTTC. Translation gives CASSVGTAYGYTF.